Below, 11 T cell receptor beta chains from the same sample are listed, as sequenced in a study of blood T cell repertoires in COVID-19 (dated by TCRdb to between 2020 and 2021). The library was built by means of the immunoSEQ multiplex PCR assay. In TCRdb, the immuneACCESS table is reduced to in-frame sequences with V and J assigned. These tables do not hold every clone; where another copy was compared, an unresolved V gene accounts for under half, and the others remain unexplained. For this sample there are 50,000 to 65,000 clones; roughly 92% appear just once. Of the sample, roughly 4.2% falls within the top ten clones. Input material: peripheral blood. The receptors were sampled from a man in his fifties or sixties with active COVID-19.

About this clone: Its ends do not fully match the called genes, so a read error is possible. The DNA for the CDR3 is TGTGCTAGCAGCTTGCCCGGACAGGGGGCGAAGACCCAGTACTTC. It codes for CASSLPGQGAKTQYF. The chain employs TRBV7-7 and TRBJ2-5, with 11 bases matching TRBD1. Germline V gene sequence: CDR1 SSHAT, CDR2 FNYEAQ (reference sequence). This CDR3 comprises 15 residues.

The chain employs TRBV5-1 and TRBJ2-7, with 8 nucleotides matching TRBD1. CDR1 and CDR2 from the germline V gene are SGHRS and YFSETQ. The V segment lost 3 bases and the J segment 4 bases; nucleotides outside the gene matches: 6. The CDR3 consists of 14 residues. CDR3 nucleotides: TGCGCCAGCAGCTCCAGGACAGGGTGGTACGAGCAGTACTTC. Translated: CASSSRTGWYEQYF.

The rearrangement links TRBV3-1 (or the pseudogene TRBV3-2) to TRBJ2-7; possible D gene TRBD2, 8 bases. The CDR3 is 15 residues long. Deletions cut 4 bases from V and 4 bases from J, with 17 bases between. Germline CDR1 LGHDT, CDR2 YNNKEL (reference sequence). The chain's CDR3 is CASSRQGSGVYEQYF. Here the CDR3 DNA reads TGTGCCAGCAGCCGACAGGGTAGCGGGGTTTACGAGCAGTACTTC.

The table lists this clone with a count of one. The chain carries TRBV4-3 and TRBJ2-1; a possible D gene is TRBD2 (5 bases). The V gene's germline CDR1 is LGHNA and CDR2 YSLEER. Trimming pared 0 bases from V and 9 bases from J, leaving 6 bases between. CDR3 length: 12 amino acids. CDR3 residues: CASSQDEGEQFF. CDR3 in DNA: TGCGCCAGCAGCCAAGATGAGGGTGAGCAGTTCTTC.

The genes are TRBV5-5 and TRBJ1-6; 7 nucleotides agree with TRBD1. The CDR3 contains 13 residues. Germline V lookup: CDR1 SGHKS, CDR2 YYEKEE (reference sequence). V was clipped by 8 bases and J by 9 bases; unmatched bases: 8. This CDR3 is CASDDRAGSPLHF. For the CDR3, the DNA is TGTGCCAGTGATGACAGGGCTGGTTCACCCCTCCACTTT.

To note about this clone: The same CDR3 is also encoded by other DNA sequences in this sample. This chain uses TRBV3-1 (or the pseudogene TRBV3-2) with TRBJ2-3; D is unresolved. Trimming stripped 6 bases from V and 4 bases from J, with 5 bases between. Germline-derived CDR1 and CDR2 are LGHDT and YNNKEL (reference sequence). The CDR3 is 11 residues long. The CDR3 sequence is CASSQADTQYF. CDR3 sequence (DNA): TGTGCCAGCAGTCAGGCAGATACGCAGTATTTT.

In this sample, this clone turned up a few times. The gene calls are TRBV10-3 and TRBJ1-6; 11 nucleotides match TRBD1. The CDR3 is made up of 15 amino acids. Germline lookup yields CDR1 ENHRY and CDR2 SYGVKD. The junction had 1 base not matched to a gene; V was cut back by 0 bases and J by 9 bases. Here the CDR3 reads CAISESGTGGSPLHF. The CDR3, as DNA: TGTGCCATCAGTGAGTCGGGGACAGGGGGTTCACCCCTCCACTTT.

The rearrangement uses TRBV5-1 and TRBJ1-2, with TRBD1 as a possible D gene (5 bases). The CDR3 has 14 residues. Germline V CDR1 and CDR2: SGHRS, YFSETQ. Trimming took 0 bases from V and 3 from J, leaving 9 bases between them. DNA of the CDR3: TGCGCCAGCAGCTTGGTGGGGGGAGACTATGGCTACACCTTC. Translation: CASSLVGGDYGYTF. The full variable domain, in which reference TRBV5-1 and TRBJ1-2 provide the parts outside the CDR3, is KAGVTQTPRYLIKTRGQQVTLSCSPISGHRSVSWYQQTPGQGLQFLFEYFSETQRNKGNFPGRFSGRQFSNSRSEMNVSTLELGDSALYLCASSLVGGDYGYTFGSGTRLTVV.

V is TRBV12-5 and J is TRBJ1-3, with no clear D. Trimming took 2 bases from V and 10 from J, leaving 9 bases between them. This CDR3 spans 12 amino acids. Per the germline V gene, CDR1 is LGHNT and CDR2 is FRNRAP. The chain's CDR3 is CASGLSVSTIYF. In DNA form, the CDR3 reads TGTGCTAGTGGTTTGTCTGTCTCTACCATATATTTT.

This chain connects TRBV13 to TRBJ1-1, with TRBD1 matching 8 bases. The CDR3 runs to 14 residues. Unmatched junction bases numbered 3, after V lost 4 bases and J lost 2 bases. CDR1 and CDR2 (germline): PRHDT, FYEKMQ (reference sequence). The CDR3 region is CASSSGTGNTEAFF. CDR3 nucleotide sequence: TGTGCCAGCAGCTCCGGGACAGGAAACACTGAAGCTTTCTTT.

The CDR3 bases are TGCAGCGTTCGGTTCACCGGGGAGCTGTTTTTT. It codes for CSVRFTGELFF. The chain employs TRBV29-1 and TRBJ2-2; D not certain. The V end lost 5 bases, the J end lost 4 bases, and 5 bases lay between the germline ends. This CDR3 region has 11 residues. From germline, CDR1 is SQVTM and CDR2 ANQGSEA.